The 31 T cell receptor beta chains listed next were all sequenced from one sample in a study of blood T cell repertoires in COVID-19. Profiling relied on immunoSEQ multiplex PCR, and the TCRdb table lists in-frame clones only, not all of them. The table shows tens of thousands of clones, with more than 75% occurring only once. Sequenced material: peripheral blood. Receptors originate from a man over 45 with active or convalescent COVID-19.

The chain employs TRBV18 and TRBJ2-1, with 8 bases identical to TRBD2. Germline values: CDR1 KGHSH, CDR2 LQKENI. The CDR3 is made up of 13 amino acids. V dropped 3 bases and J dropped 12; count of bases not matched to a gene: 7. The CDR3 sequence is CASSPAGGGLQFF. As DNA, the CDR3 is TGTGCCAGCTCACCCGCTGGCGGGGGGCTGCAGTTCTTC.

The chain is built from TRBV3-1 (or the pseudogene TRBV3-2) and TRBJ2-2; 7 bases agree with TRBD1. V trimming: 4 bases; J trimming: 0 bases; junction bases outside the gene matches: 8. The CDR3 contains 17 residues. CDR1 and CDR2 from the germline V gene are LGHDT and YNNKEL (reference sequence). The CDR3 here is CASSLPLGGANTGELFF. In nucleotides, the CDR3 is TGTGCCAGCAGCCTACCATTAGGGGGCGCGAACACCGGGGAGCTGTTTTTT.

The chain joins TRBV7-9 to TRBJ2-5, with 7 bases fitting TRBD2. V lost 4 bases to trimming and J lost 1 base; unmatched junction nucleotides: 6. Looked up from germline, CDR1 is SEHNR and CDR2 is FQNEAQ (reference sequence). The CDR3 runs 15 residues. CDR3 residues: CASSWGGGGQETQYF. DNA for the CDR3: TGTGCCAGCAGCTGGGGCGGGGGTGGCCAAGAGACCCAGTACTTC.

The chain carries TRBV28 and TRBJ1-2, with D possibly matching TRBD1 (5 bases). Trimming shortened V by 5 bases and J by 2 bases, and 12 bases separated the two germline ends. Germline V gene lookup returns CDR1 MDHEN and CDR2 SYDVKM. The CDR3 is 14 residues long. CDR3 DNA sequence: TGTGCCAGCAGTCCATCGACAGAGAACTATGGCTACACCTTC. Encoded protein: CASSPSTENYGYTF.

V gene TRBV12-3 or TRBV12-4 combines with J gene TRBJ1-1; D may be TRBD1 (5 bases). Deletions cut 7 bases from V and 4 bases from J, with 13 bases between. The CDR3 is 13 residues long. The CDR3 coding sequence is TGTGCCAGCAACCTAATGGGGGGCACTGAAGCTTTCTTT. Its translation: CASNLMGGTEAFF.

The J gene is TRBJ2-2, the V gene TRBV15; 9 nucleotides align to TRBD1. Germline V gene sequence: CDR1 LNHNV, CDR2 YYDKDF (reference sequence). V was clipped by 1 base and J by 4 bases; unmatched bases: 4. This CDR3 region has 16 residues. The CDR3 spells CATSRGDRVGTGELFF. CDR3 nucleotide sequence: TGTGCCACCAGCAGAGGGGACAGGGTCGGCACCGGGGAGCTGTTTTTT.

This clone is judged medium-sized. The chain carries TRBV7-6 and TRBJ1-6, with D perhaps matching TRBD1 (5 bases). Germline V gene data show CDR1 as SGHVS and CDR2 as FNYEAQ. The CDR3 has 13 amino acids. Trimming took 4 bases from V and 12 from J, leaving 13 bases between them. The CDR3 sequence: CASSSVGGGPLHF. The DNA of the CDR3 is TGTGCCAGCAGCTCCGTGGGGGGAGGACCCCTCCACTTT.

The chain carries TRBV20-1 and TRBJ1-4, with 9 bases that match TRBD1. Germline assignment: CDR1 DFQATT and CDR2 SNEGSKA (reference sequence). Trimming cost V 3 bases and J 0 bases; bases outside gene matches: 8. The CDR3 sequence is 17 residues long. The CDR3 DNA reads as TGCAGTGCTAGTCGGGGACAGGGTTCCGCAACTAATGAAAAACTGTTTTTT. Its protein product is CSASRGQGSATNEKLFF.

In DNA form, the CDR3 reads TGTGCCAGCAGCTTATGGGCTAGCGGGGGAAATGAGCAGTTCTTC. Its protein product is CASSLWASGGNEQFF. The chain uses TRBV7-2 and TRBJ2-1, with 10 bases aligning to TRBD2. Germline V gene lookup returns CDR1 SGHTA and CDR2 FQGNSA. Trimming at V came to 2 bases and at J to 7 bases, leaving 5 bases not matched to a gene. The CDR3 runs 15 residues.

The V call is TRBV5-1, the J call TRBJ1-4; D call uncertain. The CDR3 runs to 15 residues. V dropped 4 bases and J dropped 0 bases, with 10 bases sitting between them. From germline, CDR1 is SGHRS and CDR2 YFSETQ. The CDR3 coding sequence is TGCGCCAGCAGCCCCGAGGTGGCAACTAATGAAAAACTGTTTTTT. Protein product: CASSPEVATNEKLFF.

The chain joins TRBV5-4 to TRBJ2-3; TRBD1 is a possible D gene (5 bases). Germline V gene lookup returns CDR1 SGHNT and CDR2 YYREEE (reference sequence). The CDR3 runs 15 residues. V was cut by 1 base and J by 2 bases, with 11 bases left in between. The CDR3 sequence is CASSLLQDNTDTQYF. In DNA, the CDR3 is TGTGCCAGCAGCTTGTTACAGGATAACACAGATACGCAGTATTTT.

The rearrangement joins TRBV10-3 to TRBJ1-6, with TRBD1 matching over 8 bases. V lost 0 bases, J lost 6 bases, and 1 base stayed unmatched. Germline values: CDR1 ENHRY, CDR2 SYGVKD. This CDR3 contains 15 residues. The CDR3 here is CAISESGQGNSPLHF. DNA of the CDR3: TGTGCCATCAGTGAGTCTGGACAGGGTAATTCACCCCTCCACTTT.

The J gene is TRBJ2-3, the V gene TRBV2; TRBD1 matches at 11 bases. The CDR3 is made up of 16 amino acids. Germline V CDR1 and CDR2: SNHLY, FYNNEI. V trimming: 6 bases; J trimming: 4 bases; junction bases outside the gene matches: 9. CDR3 nucleotide sequence: TGTGCCAGCAGAGTTACCCGGACAGGGGGCCCAGATACGCAGTATTTT. Translated, it gives CASRVTRTGGPDTQYF.

This sequence joins TRBV18 and TRBJ2-2; the D gene is possibly TRBD1 (6 bases). Germline V gene lookup returns CDR1 KGHSH and CDR2 LQKENI. The CDR3 extends over 16 amino acids. V dropped 0 bases and J dropped 5 bases, with 13 bases sitting between them. The CDR3 spells CASSPPVAGTTGELFF. CDR3 in DNA: TGTGCCAGCTCACCACCGGTGGCAGGGACAACCGGGGAGCTGTTTTTT.

The chain couples TRBV6-5 to TRBJ1-2, with D perhaps TRBD1 (5 bases). V lost 6 bases and J 4 bases, leaving 15 bases between the germline ends. The CDR3 contains 14 residues. Germline assignment: CDR1 MNHEY and CDR2 SVGAGI. Here the CDR3 reads CASRATGTIYGYTF. In DNA, the CDR3 is TGTGCCAGCAGAGCCACCGGGACTATCTATGGCTACACCTTC.

The V and J genes are TRBV19 and TRBJ1-5; no firm D call. Germline V lookup: CDR1 LNHDA, CDR2 SQIVND (reference sequence). Trimming left V 0 bases short and J 5 bases short, with 2 bases between. The CDR3 is 12 residues long. Here the CDR3 reads CASSIDDQPQHF. The DNA of the CDR3 is TGTGCCAGTAGTATAGACGATCAGCCCCAGCATTTT.

The chain recombines TRBV14 with TRBJ1-1; D is uncertain. V lost 0 bases, J lost 2 bases, and 7 bases lay in between. Looked up from germline, CDR1 is SGHDN and CDR2 is FVKESK. This CDR3 has 14 amino acids. The CDR3 DNA reads TGTGCCAGCAGCCAAGACAAACTCAACACTGAAGCTTTCTTT. Amino acids: CASSQDKLNTEAFF.

The chain uses TRBV9 and TRBJ2-7; TRBD2 might be the D (5 bases). The CDR3 loop spans 15 amino acids. CDR1 is SGDLS and CDR2 is YYNGEE in the germline V gene. The V and J ends lost 4 bases and 2 bases respectively, with 16 bases between them. Here the CDR3 reads CASSPLAHLPYEQYF. The CDR3 bases are TGTGCCAGCAGCCCCTTAGCGCACTTACCCTACGAGCAGTACTTC.

V gene TRBV7-8 combines with J gene TRBJ2-5; the D gene could be TRBD1 or TRBD2 (6 bases each). Trimming cost V 5 bases and J 2 bases, with 12 bases left between them. CDR1 and CDR2 from the germline V gene are SGHVS and FQNEAQ. The CDR3 extends over 14 amino acids. Written as DNA, the CDR3 is TGTGCCAGCAGCCGGGGGCGCGCTCAAGAGACCCAGTACTTC. Protein product: CASSRGRAQETQYF.

V is TRBV28 and J is TRBJ2-7; 8 positions match TRBD1. V shed 7 bases, J shed 3 bases, and the junction held 11 bases outside the gene matches. Germline lookup yields CDR1 MDHEN and CDR2 SYDVKM. This CDR3 has 15 amino acids. The CDR3 loop reads CASKLQTGVNYEQYF. CDR3 bases: TGTGCCAGCAAACTGCAGACAGGGGTCAACTACGAGCAGTACTTC.

This clone was counted once. J is TRBJ2-7 and V is TRBV7-8; tentative D call: TRBD1 (6 bases). Per the germline V gene, CDR1 is SGHVS and CDR2 is FQNEAQ. V was clipped by 6 bases and J by 2 bases, with 14 bases between them. This CDR3 has 14 residues. This CDR3 is CASSPQGTPYEQYF. CDR3 coding DNA: TGTGCCAGCAGTCCACAGGGTACCCCCTACGAGCAGTACTTC.

The chain has TRBV5-6 and TRBJ1-1; possible D gene TRBD1, 5 bases. The CDR3 is 12 amino acids. The germline V gene encodes CDR1 SGHDT and CDR2 YYEEEE. The V end was cut by 0 bases, the J end by 6 bases, with 6 bases between. CDR3 loop: CASSLDRSEAFF. DNA for the CDR3: TGTGCCAGCAGCTTGGACAGGTCTGAAGCTTTCTTT.

Only a few counts were recorded for this clone. The gene calls are TRBV13 and TRBJ2-7; no reliable D call. Germline lookup yields CDR1 PRHDT and CDR2 FYEKMQ (reference sequence). Trimming removed 5 bases at V and 3 bases at J, with 11 bases between. CDR3 length equals 13 residues. CDR3 loop: CASSLRRGYEQYV. The CDR3 DNA follows: TGTGCCAGCAGCCTCCGGAGAGGCTACGAGCAGTACGTC.

This chain joins TRBV3-1 (or the pseudogene TRBV3-2) and TRBJ2-3, with TRBD1 matching over 8 bases. The CDR3 totals 15 residues. Unmatched junction bases numbered 3, after V lost 4 bases and J lost 0 bases. CDR1 LGHDT and CDR2 YNNKEL come from the germline V gene (reference sequence). The CDR3 here is CASSPRQGSTDTQYF. In nucleotides, the CDR3 is TGTGCCAGCAGCCCGCGACAGGGGAGCACAGATACGCAGTATTTT.

The DNA of the CDR3 is TGCGCCAGCAGCTTGGGGGCAGGGGTGACAGTCGAGCAGTACTTC. It yields the protein CASSLGAGVTVEQYF. The J gene is TRBJ2-7, the V gene TRBV5-1; D might be TRBD1 (6 bases). Germline V lookup: CDR1 SGHRS, CDR2 YFSETQ. This CDR3 comprises 15 residues. Trimming shortened V by 0 bases and J by 6 bases, and 16 bases separated the two germline ends.

This clone appeared a few times. This chain joins TRBV19 and TRBJ1-5, with TRBD1 as a possible D gene (5 bases). The CDR3 contains 16 residues. Germline V gene lookup returns CDR1 LNHDA and CDR2 SQIVND (reference sequence). V was shortened by 1 base and J by 0 bases, with 10 bases between the two germline ends. In DNA, the CDR3 is TGTGCCAGTAGTATAGGGACACTAAATAGCAATCAGCCCCAGCATTTT. The encoded protein is CASSIGTLNSNQPQHF.

The chain has TRBV5-1 and TRBJ2-7; tentative D call: TRBD1 (5 bases). Trimming left V 0 bases short and J 2 bases short, with 9 bases between. The CDR3 has 14 amino acids. Germline V CDR1 and CDR2: SGHRS, YFSETQ. CDR3 sequence (DNA): TGCGCCAGCAGCTTGGCGCCAGGGACCTACGAGCAGTACTTC. This sequence encodes CASSLAPGTYEQYF.

This chain uses TRBV29-1 with TRBJ1-1; 10 bases are a match to TRBD1. This CDR3 is 13 amino acids long. Germline V lookup: CDR1 SQVTM, CDR2 ANQGSEA. Trimming took 6 bases from V and 2 from J; bases not matched to a gene: 3. This CDR3 reads CSVETGGNTEAFF. The CDR3 nucleotides are TGCAGCGTCGAGACAGGGGGCAACACTGAAGCTTTCTTT.

The chain uses TRBV24-1 and TRBJ2-5; 7 nucleotides line up with TRBD2. The CDR3 extends over 15 amino acids. V trimming: 1 base; J trimming: 4 bases; junction bases outside the gene matches: 5. Germline values: CDR1 KGHDR, CDR2 SFDVKD. Written as DNA, the CDR3 is TGTGCCACCAGTGATTTCACGGGGGGTGGAGAGACCCAGTACTTC. Translating gives CATSDFTGGGETQYF.

This chain connects TRBV2 to TRBJ2-7, with a tentative D call TRBD2 (6 bases). The CDR3 extends over 13 amino acids. V was pared by 6 bases and J by 6 bases, with 15 bases between. Looked up from germline, CDR1 is SNHLY and CDR2 is FYNNEI. The CDR3 DNA follows: TGTGCCAGCAGCCTCTGGACTATTGGCGAGCAGTACGTC. Translating gives CASSLWTIGEQYV.

The chain recombines TRBV28 with TRBJ2-2; the D gene is possibly TRBD1 (6 bases). Trimming removed 6 bases at V and 3 bases at J, with 17 bases between. The CDR3 runs 16 residues. Germline CDR1 and CDR2: MDHEN and SYDVKM. The CDR3 region is CASSNRDYKDTGELFF. The CDR3 nucleotides read TGTGCCAGCAGCAACAGGGATTACAAGGACACCGGGGAGCTGTTTTTT.